The rows below give T cell receptor beta chains drawn from one sample of a study of OX40 agonist ivuxolimab in advanced cancers. Clones were read by immunoSEQ multiplex PCR, and TCRdb kept only the in-frame ones, dropping some. The data contain 90,000 to 120,000 clones, 75% to 95% of them singletons. Source: CD4+ or CD8+ T cells sorted from blood, taken in a trial of the OX40 agonist ivuxolimab. Receptors originate from an adult with an advanced solid tumor such as melanoma, head and neck, liver or kidney cancer. The CDR3 runs from the conserved cysteine through the conserved F or W. Fields, in order: CDR3 DNA, CDR3 protein, J gene, D gene, clone size, V gene. The D gene is left open where the match is weak. Size values are once, few and many counts, or a class for expanded clones, and some rows have none.

TGTGCCAGCAGTGATCTGGGGGGCGAAACTGAAGCTTTCTTT | CASSDLGGETEAFF | TRBJ1-1 | . | . | TRBV6-1
TGTGCCACCAGCAGGGGGGGGGCATCGAACACTGAAGCTTTCTTT | CATSRGGASNTEAFF | TRBJ1-1 | . | . | TRBV15
TGTGCCAGCACCGAGGGGGACGGGACAGGGGAAGAGACCCAGTACTTC | CASTEGDGTGEETQYF | TRBJ2-5 | TRBD1 | . | TRBV6-4
TGTGCCAGCAGCTTATCTGGAGGCGATGAGCAGTTCTTC | CASSLSGGDEQFF | TRBJ2-1 | . | . | TRBV7-2
TGTGCCAGCAGCTTAGACAGCGGGAGGGCCGGTGAGCAGTTCTTC | CASSLDSGRAGEQFF | TRBJ2-1 | TRBD2 | . | TRBV11-2
TGTGCCAGCAGCACCCTAAGGGGGGCAACCTATGGCTACACCTTC | CASSTLRGATYGYTF | TRBJ1-2 | . | . | TRBV7-2
TGTGCCAGTAGTATAGATCCGCTAGCGGGAATACCCTCCTTT | CASSIDPLAGIPSF | TRBJ2-3 | TRBD2 | . | TRBV19
TGTGCCAGCAGCTCCCAGGGGGGACTACCCCACCCCTCCTACGAGCAGTACTTC | CASSSQGGLPHPSYEQYF | TRBJ2-7 | . | once | TRBV11-2
TGTGCCAGCAGCTCGGCGGGACCCGGTATCAATGAGCAGTTCTTC | CASSSAGPGINEQFF | TRBJ2-1 | . | . | TRBV7-3
TGTGCCAGTAGTATAGGACCGTCGTACGAGCAGTACTTC | CASSIGPSYEQYF | TRBJ2-7 | . | . | TRBV19
TGTGCCAGCAGTTACGGTCAGGGTGGAAACACTGAAGCTTTCTTT | CASSYGQGGNTEAFF | TRBJ1-1 | . | . | TRBV6-6
TGTGCCAGCAGGCTAGGACTAGCGGCCCCCACAGATACGCAGTATTTT | CASRLGLAAPTDTQYF | TRBJ2-3 | TRBD2 | . | TRBV2
TGTGCCAGTAGTATAGGGCGGAGCCACACCGGGGAGCTGTTTTTT | CASSIGRSHTGELFF | TRBJ2-2 | . | . | TRBV19
TGTGCCAGCAGCCACCTTCGACAGGAACAACTGTTTTTT | CASSHLRQEQLFF | TRBJ1-4 | . | . | TRBV4-2
TGTGCCAGCAGCTCAGCCGGGGACTATATCACAGATACGCAGTATTTT | CASSSAGDYITDTQYF | TRBJ2-3 | TRBD2 | . | TRBV9
TGTGCCAGTAGTGCCCCAAGGACAGGGGTCACTGAAGCTTTCTTT | CASSAPRTGVTEAFF | TRBJ1-1 | TRBD1 | . | TRBV19
TGTGCCAGCAGCCCAGGGGACAGAGCCAAAAACATTCAGTACTTC | CASSPGDRAKNIQYF | TRBJ2-4 | TRBD1 | . | TRBV11-3
TGTGCCAGCAGTCCCGGCGCAGGGCCCTATGGCTACACCTTC | CASSPGAGPYGYTF | TRBJ1-2 | . | . | TRBV6-4
TGTGCCAGCGGGGAGAGGGGCACAGATACGCAGTATTTT | CASGERGTDTQYF | TRBJ2-3 | . | . | TRBV4-2
TGTGCCAGTATTTCCGGGACAGGGAGCACCGGGGAGCTGTTTTTT | CASISGTGSTGELFF | TRBJ2-2 | TRBD1 | . | TRBV19
TGTGCCAGCAGCACAGAGGCTAATGAAAAACTGTTTTTT | CASSTEANEKLFF | TRBJ1-4 | . | few | TRBV14
TGTGCCACCACCGGGACAGACCCCTCCTACGAGCAGTACTTC | CATTGTDPSYEQYF | TRBJ2-7 | TRBD1 | once | TRBV27
TGTGCCAGCAGCTTAGCGCACGACAGGGGGTATGAGCAGTTCTTC | CASSLAHDRGYEQFF | TRBJ2-1 | TRBD1 | . | TRBV7-2
TGTGCCAGCAGCCAATCCGGACAGCGGGGAAACATTCAGTACTTC | CASSQSGQRGNIQYF | TRBJ2-4 | . | . | TRBV16
TGTGCCAGCAGTGAAGCAGGGCGCGGAAACACCATATATTTT | CASSEAGRGNTIYF | TRBJ1-3 | . | . | TRBV6-1
TGTGCCAGCAATGGGGGGCAAGCGAATCAGCCCCAGCATTTT | CASNGGQANQPQHF | TRBJ1-5 | . | . | TRBV6-5
TGTGCCAGCAGCCCAGGTGGGGGGCAGGGTGTGAACACTGAAGCTTTCTTT | CASSPGGGQGVNTEAFF | TRBJ1-1 | . | . | TRBV5-4
TGCGCCAGCAGCTTGGGATTTTCCGGGGAGCTGTTTTTT | CASSLGFSGELFF | TRBJ2-2 | . | . | TRBV5-1
TGTGCCAGCAGCTTAACGGGAGGGACTAGCGGTACCTACAATGAGCAGTTCTTC | CASSLTGGTSGTYNEQFF | TRBJ2-1 | TRBD2 | once | TRBV7-3
TGCAGCGTCACATACGCGACGAGACTTTACGAGCAGTACTTC | CSVTYATRLYEQYF | TRBJ2-7 | . | . | TRBV29-1
TGTGCCAGCAGTTACCGGGCAGGGGCGAAGAACACTGAAGCTTTCTTT | CASSYRAGAKNTEAFF | TRBJ1-1 | . | . | TRBV6-5
TGTGCCAGCAGCTCCACAGGAGGCGGCCGGGACTACCGATTTTTT | CASSSTGGGRDYRFF | TRBJ2-2 | TRBD2 | . | TRBV7-3
TGCGCCAGCAGTGAGGGTAGGAACACTGAAGCTTTCTTT | CASSEGRNTEAFF | TRBJ1-1 | . | once | TRBV10-2
TGCGCCAGCGGACCGGAGGTAAGGAGTGAGCAGTTCTTC | CASGPEVRSEQFF | TRBJ2-1 | . | . | TRBV5-1
TGTGCCATCCCTTCGAGGGCCTACAATGAGCAGTTCTTC | CAIPSRAYNEQFF | TRBJ2-1 | . | . | TRBV6-1
TGTGCCAGCAGCCAAGATAGGGCACTTGCCATGAACACCATATATTTT | CASSQDRALAMNTIYF | TRBJ1-3 | . | . | TRBV4-2
TGCGCCAGCAGCCAAGATGGGGCGGACGAGCAGTACTTC | CASSQDGADEQYF | TRBJ2-7 | . | . | TRBV4-1
TGTGCCACCAGCAGAGGCAACACAGGGGGAGGGCAGCCCCAGCATTTT | CATSRGNTGGGQPQHF | TRBJ1-5 | TRBD1 | . | TRBV15
TGTGCCAGCAGCCAAGAACTCGCAGGGAATAGCGCTGAAGCTTTCTTT | CASSQELAGNSAEAFF | TRBJ1-1 | . | . | TRBV14
TGTGCCAGCAGCGTTCGACCGGGGAGGGCCAAAGGCAATGAGCAGTTCTTC | CASSVRPGRAKGNEQFF | TRBJ2-1 | TRBD2 | . | TRBV28
TGTGCCAGCAGGTTACAGGGGGGCACAGATACGCAGTATTTT | CASRLQGGTDTQYF | TRBJ2-3 | TRBD1 | . | TRBV7-3
TGCGCCAGCAGTCTTTTTCTGCGCTGGGAAACTGAAGCTTTCTTT | CASSLFLRWETEAFF | TRBJ1-1 | . | . | TRBV23-1
TGTGCCAGCAGAACGGCCGCCACCCCCACCGAAGCTTTCTTT | CASRTAATPTEAFF | TRBJ1-1 | . | . | TRBV28
TGTGCCAGTAGCGGGACATCCCCATATCAGCCCCAGCATTTT | CASSGTSPYQPQHF | TRBJ1-5 | . | . | TRBV19
TGTGCCAGCAGCTTAGAGGGGGGTAGCGCCTACGAGCAGTACTTC | CASSLEGGSAYEQYF | TRBJ2-7 | . | . | TRBV7-9